This TCR beta chain was identified in a study of cytomegalovirus exposure and HLA in healthy donors. The donors were part of the approximately 120-subject validation cohort, which stood apart from the 666-subject first cohort. The assay was immunoSEQ multiplex PCR, and TCRdb's table has in-frame clones only and misses some. The table records 200,000 or so clones, around 90% of them present only once. CDR3 length equals 14 residues. The germline CDR1 and CDR2 sequences are SGHRS and YFSETQ. V trimming: 3 bases; J trimming: 5 bases; junction bases outside the gene matches: 5. This receptor was taken from a woman aged 18 to 35 in good health and CMV-seronegative. Sequencing used PBMCs. The chain carries TRBV5-1 and TRBJ1-2; TRBD1 matches at 9 bases. This CDR3 reads CASSSPGQGYGYTF. CDR3 bases: TGCGCCAGCAGCTCGCCGGGACAGGGATATGGCTACACCTTC.